A selection of T cell receptor beta chains follows, all from one sample in a study of blood T cell repertoires in COVID-19. Clones were sequenced by immunoSEQ multiplex PCR, and TCRdb holds only the in-frame ones, with some missing. The table shows some 200,000 clones, with roughly 88% occurring only once. The sequenced material came from peripheral blood. These receptors all come from a man between 50 and 59 years old with COVID-19, enrolled during active disease. Both conserved end residues are trimmed from each CDR3. Fields, in order: J gene, V gene, CDR3 protein.

TRBJ1-6	TRBV6-2/TRBV6-3	ASSLGRGSNSPLH
TRBJ1-2	TRBV12-3/TRBV12-4	ASSSRTGNGYT
TRBJ1-2	TRBV7-3	ASSPGVNYGYT
TRBJ2-1	TRBV11-2	ASSLLAGGLGEQF
TRBJ2-5	TRBV19	ASSPTSANTETQY
TRBJ1-1	TRBV3-1/TRBV3-2	ASSQDLWGQGVTEAF
TRBJ2-2	TRBV5-4	ASSPVTSGKNTGELF
TRBJ2-7	TRBV29-1	SGETWTSGGPEQY
TRBJ2-5	TRBV5-1	ASSTMDREETQY
TRBJ2-5	TRBV15	ATSGGRGLETQY
TRBJ2-7	TRBV24-1	ATSDLRDRGYEQY
TRBJ1-2	TRBV19	ASSIVQGRNYGYT
TRBJ2-1	TRBV6-2/TRBV6-3	ASSSARGATYNEQF
TRBJ2-1	TRBV5-1	ASSLGGSGEQF
TRBJ2-7	TRBV25-1	ASSGVQGYEQY
TRBJ1-5	TRBV6-2/TRBV6-3	ASSYTGTLKDQPQH
TRBJ2-2	TRBV5-1	ASSPNTGELF
TRBJ2-2	TRBV11-3	ASREKKTGTFHRGAV
TRBJ2-7	TRBV25-1	ATSAGPPHEQY
TRBJ2-7	TRBV27	ASSPPGTYEQY
TRBJ1-2	TRBV24-1	ATSDPTGGFVGYT
TRBJ2-7	TRBV6-5	ASKPGQGALQY
TRBJ2-5	TRBV10-3	AISRELQETQY
TRBJ2-3	TRBV15	ATSRGWTSGSGDTQY
TRBJ2-1	TRBV14	ASSQEGLATIKGWDEQF
TRBJ2-7	TRBV2	ASIGTGGEQY
TRBJ1-1	TRBV24-1	ATSDPGQGDTEAF
TRBJ1-6	TRBV3-1/TRBV3-2	ASSQVRTAPLH
TRBJ2-1	TRBV6-5	ASSMTSGDYNEQF
TRBJ1-1	TRBV15	ATSRDGADKAF
TRBJ2-1	TRBV3-1/TRBV3-2	ASSRTSGRAFIDEQF
TRBJ1-2	TRBV12-3/TRBV12-4	ASSIQGYHGYT
TRBJ1-3	TRBV7-6	ASSPGQGSSGNTIY
TRBJ1-2	TRBV7-9	ASSFNPRSNYGYT
TRBJ2-7	TRBV7-2	ASSLVRGYEYEQY
TRBJ2-4	TRBV3-1/TRBV3-2	ASSQIDRANIQY
TRBJ2-6	TRBV9	ASSVVSSGANVLT
TRBJ2-1	TRBV7-9	ASSFKGQSYNEQF
TRBJ2-5	TRBV7-9	ASSFGEYQETQY
TRBJ2-7	TRBV7-9	ASSPLIGTSGPGD
TRBJ2-1	TRBV5-4	ASSHGGRAPAGTYNEQF
TRBJ1-4	TRBV6-6	ASSYSMGRGTEKLF
TRBJ2-2	TRBV9	ASSSRGQNTGELF
TRBJ2-5	TRBV27	ASSGLLQETQY
TRBJ2-3	TRBV27	ASSPRGYGSDTQY
TRBJ1-1	TRBV5-6	ASSLQGAVTEAF
TRBJ2-5	TRBV19	ASSKNPTGGGQETQY
TRBJ2-3	TRBV10-1	ASSDPGTGGFDTQY
TRBJ2-5	TRBV9	ASSVNRKYQETQY
TRBJ2-7	TRBV27	ASSFGTGEYEQY
TRBJ2-7	TRBV7-8	ASSTGYRGSSYEQY
TRBJ1-4	TRBV28	ASIHSPPEATNEKLF
TRBJ2-7	TRBV9	ASSAQGGDFYEQY
TRBJ1-4	TRBV9	ASSVSQGAEKLF
TRBJ2-1	TRBV14	ASKRDWGYNEQF